These 30 T cell receptor beta chains came from one sample sequenced in a study of PD-1 blockade in classical Hodgkin lymphoma. Every patient experienced relapse after autologous stem cell transplantation, and brentuximab vedotin exposure varied. The method was immunoSEQ multiplex PCR; TCRdb's version includes in-frame clones alone and lacks a portion of them. The top ten clones hold about 24% of a sample with tens of thousands of clones, 65% to 75% of them seen once. The material was peripheral blood mononuclear cells (PBMCs), obtained before the second cycle of nivolumab. Receptors were obtained from a human donor with classical Hodgkin lymphoma.

In this sample, this clone turned up a few times. The rearrangement uses TRBV27 and TRBJ1-1, with D perhaps TRBD1 (5 bases). Germline V gives CDR1 MNHEY, CDR2 SMNVEV (reference sequence). Trimming took off 9 bases at V and 1 base at J, with 15 bases between the two ends. This CDR3 has 14 amino acids. The chain's CDR3 is CASSGIRWNTEAFF. The CDR3 region has the DNA TGTGCCAGTTCAGGGATCAGATGGAACACTGAAGCTTTCTTT.

The sample holds a few counts of this clone. The rearrangement joins TRBV5-1 to TRBJ1-2, with 10 positions matching TRBD1. The J segment lost 6 bases and the V segment lost 3 bases, leaving 2 bases of the junction unmatched. The CDR3 spans 13 residues. The germline V gene has CDR1 SGHRS and CDR2 YFSETQ. The CDR3 region is CASSWDRGHGYTF. The CDR3 region has the DNA TGCGCCAGCAGCTGGGACAGGGGACATGGCTACACCTTC. The whole variable domain, remainder taken from reference TRBV5-1 and TRBJ1-2, is KAGVTQTPRYLIKTRGQQVTLSCSPISGHRSVSWYQQTPGQGLQFLFEYFSETQRNKGNFPGRFSGRQFSNSRSEMNVSTLELGDSALYLCASSWDRGHGYTFGSGTRLTVV.

The chain carries TRBV19 and TRBJ1-3; D gene unclear. Looked up from germline, CDR1 is LNHDA and CDR2 is SQIVND (reference sequence). Trimming cost V 5 bases and J 0 bases, with 11 bases left between them. This CDR3 spans 15 amino acids. CDR3: CASSFLGLSGNTIYF. CDR3 nucleotides: TGTGCCAGTAGTTTTCTCGGACTCTCTGGAAACACCATATATTTT.

This clone has only a few counts. The CDR3 region is CASSFGWGEQFF. CDR3 coding DNA: TGTGCCAGCAGCTTTGGGTGGGGTGAGCAGTTCTTC. The chain recombines TRBV7-3 with TRBJ2-1, with D unclear. Germline CDR1 reads SGHTA; CDR2 reads FQGTGA. This CDR3 has 12 residues. The V gene lost 3 bases and the J gene lost 9 bases, with 9 bases spanning the gap.

The sample holds one count of this clone. This chain connects TRBV7-6 to TRBJ2-5, with TRBD1 matching over 11 bases. This CDR3 spans 16 amino acids. Germline V gene lookup returns CDR1 SGHVS and CDR2 FNYEAQ. The V and J ends lost 3 bases and 1 base, in that order; junction bases with no gene match: 4. The CDR3 spells CASSFGTGGLQETQYF. In DNA form, the CDR3 reads TGTGCCAGCAGCTTCGGGACAGGGGGTCTCCAAGAGACCCAGTACTTC.

The rearrangement joins TRBV7-2 to TRBJ2-1, with 8 bases aligning to TRBD1. The CDR3 loop spans 16 amino acids. Germline CDR1 and CDR2: SGHTA and FQGNSA. V dropped 2 bases and J dropped 1; count of bases not matched to a gene: 4. The CDR3 bases are TGTGCCAGCAGCTTAACGGGGGACAGGTCCTACAATGAGCAGTTCTTC. This sequence encodes CASSLTGDRSYNEQFF.

The chain has TRBV7-8 and TRBJ2-4; TRBD1 agrees at 9 bases. The junction had 9 bases not matched to a gene; V was cut back by 3 bases and J by 0 bases. CDR3 length equals 18 residues. CDR1 is SGHVS, CDR2 FQNEAQ, per germline. The CDR3 loop is CASSFSTDRGEAKNIQYF. CDR3 DNA: TGTGCCAGCAGCTTTAGTACCGACAGGGGGGAAGCCAAAAACATTCAGTACTTC.

This clone was seen a few times. This rearrangement joins TRBV25-1 to TRBJ1-2; TRBD1 matches 8 bases. V trimming: 10 bases; J trimming: 1 base; junction bases outside the gene matches: 11. This CDR3 region has 15 residues. Looked up from germline, CDR1 is MGHDK and CDR2 is SYGVNS. In DNA, the CDR3 is TGTGCCACCTTCACTAGGACAGGGTTTAACTATGGCTACACCTTC. Its protein is CATFTRTGFNYGYTF.

This clone appeared many times. The genes are TRBV18 and TRBJ1-5, with 12 bases identical to TRBD1. Trimming at V came to 5 bases and at J to 4 bases, leaving 15 bases not matched to a gene. Germline V gene lookup returns CDR1 KGHSH and CDR2 LQKENI. This CDR3 comprises 19 residues. In DNA form, the CDR3 reads TGTGCCAGCTCAGAAAGGGGGCCGGGACAGGGGGCGAGAAATCAGCCCCAGCATTTT. Translated: CASSERGPGQGARNQPQHF.

This clone showed up just a few times. The CDR3 region is CASKFGGVSPLHF. The CDR3 DNA reads TGTGCCAGCAAGTTCGGGGGAGTATCACCCCTCCACTTT. The J gene is TRBJ1-6, the V gene TRBV6-5, with D maybe TRBD1 (5 bases). This CDR3 contains 13 residues. Germline lookup yields CDR1 MNHEY and CDR2 SVGAGI. V lost 7 bases to trimming and J lost 10 bases, with 14 bases between them.

The rearrangement joins TRBV19 to TRBJ2-7, with a weak D call TRBD2 (5 bases). The CDR3 consists of 15 residues. The germline CDR1 and CDR2 sequences are LNHDA and SQIVND (reference sequence). The V and J ends lost 3 bases and 2 bases respectively, with 14 bases between them. CDR3 residues: CASSMAGTETYEQYF. As DNA, the CDR3 is TGTGCCAGTAGTATGGCGGGTACCGAGACCTACGAGCAGTACTTC.

The chain carries TRBV4-3 and TRBJ2-2, with 7 bases aligning to TRBD2. The CDR3 spans 16 residues. The germline CDR1 and CDR2 sequences are LGHNA and YSLEER. With V trimmed by 0 bases and J by 7 bases, 8 bases remained unmatched. The CDR3 loop reads CASSQEGGRRYGELFF. CDR3 sequence (DNA): TGCGCCAGCAGCCAAGAGGGGGGGAGAAGATACGGGGAGCTGTTTTTT.

The chain recombines TRBV19 with TRBJ1-1; 11 positions match TRBD1. Unmatched junction bases numbered 6, after V lost 2 bases and J lost 1 base. This CDR3 region has 17 residues. CDR1 LNHDA and CDR2 SQIVND come from the germline V gene (reference sequence). CDR3 residues: CASSILGTGGGNTEAFF. As DNA, the CDR3 is TGTGCCAGTAGTATACTGGGGACAGGGGGGGGGAACACTGAAGCTTTCTTT.

The genes are TRBV4-3 and TRBJ1-4, with D uncertain. The CDR3 is 15 amino acids. From germline, CDR1 is LGHNA and CDR2 YSLEER. Trimming removed 2 bases at V and 3 bases at J, with 10 bases between. The CDR3 bases are TGCGCCAGCAGCCAAAGTGGGTTGGCTAATGAAAAACTGTTTTTT. This encodes CASSQSGLANEKLFF.

The chain combines TRBV6-6 with TRBJ2-7, with D possibly TRBD1 on 6 matching bases. Trimming pared 8 bases from V and 4 bases from J, leaving 18 bases between. This CDR3 is 14 amino acids long. Germline V CDR1 and CDR2: MNHNY, SVGAGI (reference sequence). Here the CDR3 reads CASSYATGRYEQYF. The CDR3 region has the DNA TGTGCCAGCTCTTATGCGACAGGACGGTACGAGCAGTACTTC.

The chain couples TRBV7-9 to TRBJ2-2; D possibly matches TRBD1 or TRBD2 (5 bases each). CDR3 size: 16 residues. Between the trimmed V and J ends, which lost 1 base and 0 bases, there was a span of 9 bases. Germline assignment: CDR1 SEHNR and CDR2 FQNEAQ (reference sequence). In nucleotides, the CDR3 is TGTGCCAGCAGCTTAGTTGTGGGACCGAACACCGGGGAGCTGTTTTTT. Protein product: CASSLVVGPNTGELFF.

The table lists this clone with a few counts. This sample includes further DNA sequences coding for the same CDR3. The chain combines TRBV7-2 with TRBJ1-5; D gene unclear. CDR3 length: 15 amino acids. The germline gives CDR1 SGHTA, CDR2 FQGNSA. The ends were cut back, 0 bases at V and 0 bases at J, with 6 bases in the middle. The DNA for the CDR3 is TGTGCCAGCAGCTTAGCAGGGATTAGCAATCAGCCCCAGCATTTT. It yields the protein CASSLAGISNQPQHF.

The chain employs TRBV19 and TRBJ2-1; 11 nucleotides agree with TRBD1. Germline V gene data show CDR1 as LNHDA and CDR2 as SQIVND (reference sequence). J gave up 9 bases and V 3 bases, and 7 bases lay outside the gene matches. This CDR3 has 15 residues. The CDR3 loop reads CASSMGQGVRGEQFF. The CDR3 DNA reads TGTGCCAGTAGTATGGGACAGGGGGTTAGAGGTGAGCAGTTCTTC.

The chain links TRBV7-2 to TRBJ1-4, with TRBD1 identical over 7 bases. CDR1 is SGHTA and CDR2 is FQGNSA in the germline V gene. V lost 0 bases to trimming and J lost 8 bases; unmatched junction nucleotides: 9. The CDR3 loop spans 16 amino acids. Written as DNA, the CDR3 is TGTGCCAGCAGCTTAGCGCGACAGGGACCGGGGGAAAAACTGTTTTTT. The encoded protein is CASSLARQGPGEKLFF.

This clone was observed a few times. This chain connects TRBV4-3 to TRBJ2-1; D may be TRBD1 or TRBD2 (6 bases each). V was cut by 0 bases and J by 9 bases, with 15 bases left in between. This CDR3 is built from 15 residues. Per the germline V gene, CDR1 is LGHNA and CDR2 is YSLEER. This CDR3 reads CASSQDLRGAAEQFF. CDR3 in DNA: TGCGCCAGCAGCCAAGATCTTAGGGGGGCGGCTGAGCAGTTCTTC.

This clone showed up just once. The chain employs TRBV4-2 and TRBJ1-2; maybe TRBD1 (5 bases). Trimming pared 2 bases from V and 4 bases from J, leaving 11 bases between. This CDR3 is 14 amino acids long. CDR1 is LGHNA, CDR2 YNFKEQ, per germline. The CDR3 region is CASSQPWTRYGYTF. CDR3 nucleotides: TGTGCCAGCAGCCAACCCTGGACACGCTATGGCTACACCTTC.

A single count supports this clone. This sequence joins TRBV18 and TRBJ2-5; D perhaps matches TRBD2 (5 bases). With 1 base removed from V and 3 bases from J, the gap between germline ends came to 15 bases. The CDR3 totals 16 residues. The V gene's germline CDR1 is KGHSH and CDR2 LQKENI. The CDR3 region has the DNA TGTGCCAGCTCACCACGTGGCGTCACCGGGGAAGAGACCCAGTACTTC. Translation: CASSPRGVTGEETQYF.

This clone was found a few times. The rearrangement links TRBV6-6 to TRBJ2-1; D gene unclear. The V end lost 6 bases, the J end lost 7 bases, and 16 bases lay between the germline ends. Germline CDR1 and CDR2: MNHNY and SVGAGI (reference sequence). The CDR3 runs 14 residues. The CDR3 nucleotides are TGTGCCAGCAGGCTGGGTTCGTTGGGGAATGAGCAGTTCTTC. Its protein is CASRLGSLGNEQFF.

The J gene is TRBJ2-5, the V gene TRBV5-8; 9 nucleotides align to TRBD2. The length of the CDR3 is 13 residues. CDR1 is SGHTS, CDR2 YDEGEE, per germline. The trim removed 7 bases at V and 2 bases at J, leaving 3 bases unmatched. In DNA, the CDR3 is TGTGCCAGCGCGGCGGGGGGGCAAGAGACCCAGTACTTC. Its translation: CASAAGGQETQYF.

The rearrangement joins TRBV10-3 to TRBJ1-2; 9 nucleotides align to TRBD1. Germline-derived CDR1 and CDR2 are ENHRY and SYGVKD. The CDR3 has 15 amino acids. The trim removed 6 bases at V and 4 bases at J, leaving 9 bases unmatched. CDR3 bases: TGTGCCATCAGGCGGGACAGGGAGTCCGGCTATGGCTACACCTTC. As protein: CAIRRDRESGYGYTF.

This clone appeared a single time. This chain connects TRBV4-2 to TRBJ2-7; 7 nucleotides line up with TRBD1. V dropped 5 bases and J dropped 3; count of bases not matched to a gene: 10. The CDR3 consists of 15 residues. CDR1 and CDR2 (germline): LGHNA, YNFKEQ. CDR3: CASSEGQDALYEQYF. CDR3 sequence (DNA): TGTGCCAGCAGCGAAGGACAGGATGCCCTCTACGAGCAGTACTTC.

V is TRBV5-1 and J is TRBJ2-5, with a weak D call TRBD2 (6 bases). Germline V gene sequence: CDR1 SGHRS, CDR2 YFSETQ. Trimming pared 0 bases from V and 1 base from J, leaving 16 bases between. This CDR3 is built from 17 residues. CDR3 sequence reads: CASSLEWRGGIQETQYF. CDR3 nucleotide sequence: TGCGCCAGCAGCTTGGAATGGAGGGGTGGAATCCAAGAGACCCAGTACTTC.

This clone appeared once. The rearrangement uses TRBV29-1 and TRBJ1-1; D unresolved. The CDR3 covers 15 residues. In germline, CDR1 is SQVTM, CDR2 ANQGSEA. DNA of the CDR3: TGCCAGACGGGCCCACCTACTCTGACGACCACTGAAGCTTTCTTT. Its protein product is CQTGPPTLTTTEAFF.

The J gene is TRBJ1-5, the V gene TRBV28, with TRBD1 matching 7 bases. This CDR3 region has 15 residues. Germline loops: CDR1 MDHEN, CDR2 SYDVKM. Trimming removed 4 bases from V and 4 bases from J; junction bases left unmatched: 7. The CDR3 DNA is TGTGCCAGCAGTTCGTCCCGGGACAGAAATCAGCCCCAGCATTTT. Its translation: CASSSSRDRNQPQHF. The full variable domain, in which reference TRBV28 and TRBJ1-5 provide the parts outside the CDR3, is DVKVTQSSRYLVKRTGEKVFLECVQDMDHENMFWYRQDPGLGLRLIYFSYDVKMKEKGDIPEGYSVSREKKERFSLILESASTNQTSMYLCASSSSRDRNQPQHFGDGTRLSIL.

This clone has a handful of counts. The chain recombines TRBV19 with TRBJ1-2; D not resolved. CDR3 length: 13 residues. The germline CDR1 and CDR2 sequences are LNHDA and SQIVND (reference sequence). V lost 5 bases and J 7 bases, leaving 14 bases between the germline ends. The CDR3 DNA sequence: TGTGCCAGTAGTCTCTTAGGGATCAGTGGCTACACCTTC. Translating gives CASSLLGISGYTF.